This TCR beta chain originates from a study of T cells in Graves' hyperthyroidism and ophthalmopathy. Across the whole study: Blood was drawn when the patient was first diagnosed and still untreated. Study-level results: Ophthalmopathy and stable hyperthyroidism were told apart by a 13 V-J model. Model predictions of ophthalmopathy came a median about six months before onset.

From germline, CDR1 is MGHDK and CDR2 SYGVNS. The CDR3 sequence is 12 residues long. Trimming removed 5 bases from V and 0 bases from J, with 5 bases in between. Researchers took RNA transcripts and amplified the TCR beta CDR3 regions from them. Using the HTBI primer set, a first-round RT-PCR was run on the TCR CDR3. TCRdb processed the multiplex PCR reads anew with MiXCR; each CDR3 protein has one entry. The table lists a few hundred thousand distinct CDR3 sequences, 20% to 25% of them singletons. A word on this clonotype: Its target is not known.

Patients having uncontrolled infection, another autoimmune disease, pregnancy or lactation were not included. The origin of this receptor is a woman between 70 and 85 years old with Graves' ophthalmopathy. The chain is built from TRBV25-1 and TRBJ2-7; no reliable D call. Material: blood. This CDR3 reads CASSWSSYEQYF. The CDR3 DNA reads TGTGCCAGCAGTTGGAGCTCCTACGAGCAGTACTTC.